Below, 20 T cell receptor beta chains from the same sample are listed, as sequenced in a study of OX40 agonist ivuxolimab in advanced cancers. Method: immunoSEQ multiplex PCR; TCRdb's copy keeps in-frame clones and lacks some. The table has approximately 61,000 clones, around nine tenths seen once. The specimen was CD4+ or CD8+ T cells sorted from blood, collected in a trial of the OX40 agonist ivuxolimab. These receptors all come from an adult with an advanced solid tumor such as melanoma, head and neck, liver or kidney cancer.

This chain joins TRBV29-1 and TRBJ2-3; either TRBD1 or TRBD2 may supply D (5 bases each). The germline V gene has CDR1 SQVTM and CDR2 ANQGSEA. The CDR3 has 15 residues. Trimming cost V 6 bases and J 0 bases, with 16 bases left between them. The CDR3 loop reads CSVHRDVTSTDTQYF. The DNA of the CDR3 is TGCAGCGTCCACCGGGACGTCACTAGCACAGATACGCAGTATTTT.

J is TRBJ2-2 and V is TRBV14, with D uncertain. The V gene lost 1 base and the J gene lost 1 base, with 7 bases spanning the gap. The germline V gene has CDR1 SGHDN and CDR2 FVKESK. This CDR3 contains 15 residues. CDR3 nucleotide sequence: TGTGCCAGCAGCCAAGGGGTGTGGAACACCGGGGAGCTGTTTTTT. Protein product: CASSQGVWNTGELFF. Full variable domain (rest looked up from reference TRBV14 and TRBJ2-2): EAGVTQFPSHSVIEKGQTVTLRCDPISGHDNLYWYRRVMGKEIKFLLHFVKESKQDESGMPNNRFLAERTGGTYSTLKVQPAELEDSGVYFCASSQGVWNTGELFFGEGSRLTVL.

This chain uses TRBV15 with TRBJ2-3; D gene uncertain. The V and J ends lost 2 bases and 1 base respectively, with 16 bases between them. The CDR3 is 17 residues long. Per the germline V gene, CDR1 is LNHNV and CDR2 is YYDKDF (reference sequence). The CDR3 here is CATSRSQPFGGTDTQYF. CDR3 nucleotides: TGTGCCACCAGCAGATCCCAACCTTTCGGTGGCACAGATACGCAGTATTTT.

The V and J genes are TRBV6-1 and TRBJ1-6; 9 positions agree with TRBD1. CDR1 MNHNS and CDR2 SASEGT come from the germline V gene. The CDR3 totals 17 residues. V trimming: 3 bases; J trimming: 6 bases; junction bases outside the gene matches: 9. The CDR3 sequence: CASSEVLSGQGNSPLHF. The CDR3 DNA reads TGTGCCAGCAGTGAGGTACTCTCGGGACAGGGTAATTCACCCCTCCACTTT.

This chain connects TRBV5-4 to TRBJ2-1, with TRBD2 identical over 8 bases. J was trimmed by 10 bases and V by 3 bases; bases with no gene match: 6. The CDR3 length is 13 residues. Germline CDR1 reads SGHNT; CDR2 reads YYREEE (reference sequence). CDR3 protein: CASSSGGVREQFF. The CDR3 DNA follows: TGTGCCAGCAGCTCCGGGGGGGTACGCGAGCAGTTCTTC.

This chain joins TRBV6-1 and TRBJ1-5, with 8 bases lining up with TRBD1. The CDR3 has 19 residues. Germline lookup yields CDR1 MNHNS and CDR2 SASEGT. V lost 4 bases to trimming and J lost 0 bases; unmatched junction nucleotides: 14. The CDR3 nucleotides are TGTGCCAGCAGTGGTCCCCCTCCGGGACAGGCATATAGCAATCAGCCCCAGCATTTT. Translating it yields CASSGPPPGQAYSNQPQHF.

This chain uses TRBV5-8 with TRBJ2-5; TRBD2 aligns across 16 bases. Germline values: CDR1 SGHTS, CDR2 YDEGEE. The CDR3 is made up of 19 amino acids. The V gene end was trimmed by 1 base and the J gene end by 3 bases; junction bases not matched to a gene: 9. CDR3 loop: CASSLSPGLAGGPEETQYF. The CDR3 DNA follows: TGTGCCAGCAGCTTGAGTCCGGGACTAGCGGGGGGGCCCGAAGAGACCCAGTACTTC.

The chain recombines TRBV7-9 with TRBJ2-7; TRBD1 aligns across 9 bases. Germline V CDR1 and CDR2: SEHNR, FQNEAQ (reference sequence). There are 14 residues in the CDR3. Unmatched junction bases numbered 9, after V lost 5 bases and J lost 7 bases. The CDR3 DNA sequence: TGTGCCAGCAGCCTGACAGGGGGACAGGAGGAGCAGTACTTC. Its translation: CASSLTGGQEEQYF.

CDR3: CASSLGLGGNEKLFF. The DNA for the CDR3 is TGTGCCAGCAGCTTAGGATTAGGGGGAAATGAAAAACTGTTTTTT. The chain joins TRBV7-9 to TRBJ1-4; a weak D match, TRBD1 (6 bases). This CDR3 is 15 amino acids long. CDR1 is SEHNR and CDR2 is FQNEAQ in the germline V gene (reference sequence). The V gene lost 1 base and the J gene lost 5 bases, with 11 bases spanning the gap.

The chain couples TRBV18 to TRBJ1-2; D gene ambiguous. This CDR3 is built from 13 residues. The germline CDR1 and CDR2 sequences are KGHSH and LQKENI. The V end lost 0 bases, the J end lost 5 bases, and 7 bases lay between the germline ends. The CDR3, as DNA: TGTGCCAGCTCACCACCGGGAGCGTATGGCTACACCTTC. This gives the protein CASSPPGAYGYTF.

This clone came up once. The chain is built from TRBV6-6 and TRBJ1-2; tentative D call: TRBD1 (6 bases). This CDR3 contains 15 residues. CDR1 and CDR2 from the germline V gene are MNHNY and SVGAGI (reference sequence). V was pared by 2 bases and J by 3 bases, with 13 bases between. The CDR3 spells CASSYPRTDHYGYTF. Written as DNA, the CDR3 is TGTGCCAGCAGTTACCCCCGGACAGACCACTATGGCTACACCTTC.

The genes are TRBV10-1 and TRBJ1-1; 7 bases map to TRBD1. V trimming: 2 bases; J trimming: 4 bases; junction bases outside the gene matches: 4. Germline CDR1 reads WNHNN; CDR2 reads SYGVQD (reference sequence). The CDR3 extends over 14 amino acids. The CDR3 sequence: CASSEDRVRTEAFF. In DNA form, the CDR3 reads TGCGCCAGCAGTGAGGACAGGGTGCGCACTGAAGCTTTCTTT.

The rearrangement joins TRBV19 to TRBJ2-1; TRBD2 is a possible D gene (5 bases). Germline V gene data show CDR1 as LNHDA and CDR2 as SQIVND (reference sequence). This CDR3 has 15 amino acids. V lost 3 bases, J lost 5 bases, and 14 bases lay in between. The CDR3 reads CASSMSDLGNNEQFF. In DNA, the CDR3 is TGTGCCAGTAGTATGTCCGACCTCGGGAACAATGAGCAGTTCTTC.

The chain uses TRBV19 and TRBJ2-3, with 8 nucleotides matching TRBD2. Per the germline V gene, CDR1 is LNHDA and CDR2 is SQIVND (reference sequence). The CDR3 has 16 residues. V gave up 3 bases and J gave up 6 bases; unmatched junction bases: 11. The DNA for the CDR3 is TGTGCCAGTAGTATTTCCCGGGGGGGTTCGTTGGATACGCAGTATTTT. This codes for CASSISRGGSLDTQYF. The full variable domain, completed using reference TRBV19 and TRBJ2-3, is DGGITQSPKYLFRKEGQNVTLSCEQNLNHDAMYWYRQDPGQGLRLIYYSQIVNDFQKGDIAEGYSVSREKKESFPLTVTSAQKNPTAFYLCASSISRGGSLDTQYFGPGTRLTVL.

The rearrangement links TRBV11-2 to TRBJ2-1; unclear D gene. V gave up 2 bases and J gave up 5 bases, with 7 bases separating them. In germline, CDR1 is SGHAT, CDR2 FQNNGV. The CDR3 loop spans 13 amino acids. CDR3 region: CASSLRPHNEQFF. CDR3 DNA sequence: TGTGCCAGCAGCTTACGGCCCCACAATGAGCAGTTCTTC.

DNA of the CDR3: TGTGCCAGCAGCGTAGCTCCCGGGAGGGGGAGCTCTGGAAACACCATATATTTT. Translation gives CASSVAPGRGSSGNTIYF. This sequence joins TRBV9 and TRBJ1-3, with a tentative D call TRBD1 (6 bases). Germline values: CDR1 SGDLS, CDR2 YYNGEE. This CDR3 comprises 18 residues. Trimming left V 0 bases short and J 0 bases short, with 16 bases between.

This sequence joins TRBV4-2 and TRBJ2-3; weak D call: TRBD1 (5 bases). Trimming pared 0 bases from V and 6 bases from J, leaving 7 bases between. Germline V gives CDR1 LGHNA, CDR2 YNFKEQ. CDR3 size: 13 residues. The CDR3 protein is CASSQDKGDTQYF. The CDR3 DNA sequence: TGTGCCAGCAGCCAAGATAAGGGGGATACGCAGTATTTT.

The chain employs TRBV7-8 and TRBJ2-7; 8 positions agree with TRBD1. With 3 bases clipped from V and 7 bases from J, the junction kept 11 bases outside the gene matches. This CDR3 has 15 residues. Germline loops: CDR1 SGHVS, CDR2 FQNEAQ. The CDR3 DNA reads TGTGCCAGCAGCTTTGGGCTTCAGGGGGCCCGGGAGCAGTACTTC. Translation: CASSFGLQGAREQYF.

The chain recombines TRBV7-2 with TRBJ2-3; D not resolved. Deletions cut 3 bases from V and 5 bases from J, with 12 bases between. Germline CDR1 and CDR2: SGHTA and FQGNSA. The CDR3 runs 14 residues. The CDR3 is CASSFVGPEDTQYF. The CDR3 coding sequence is TGTGCCAGCAGCTTTGTCGGGCCTGAAGATACGCAGTATTTT.

V usage is TRBV5-1 and J usage is TRBJ2-7, with D perhaps given as TRBD1 or TRBD2 (5 bases each). This CDR3 has 13 amino acids. Germline lookup yields CDR1 SGHRS and CDR2 YFSETQ. V was shortened by 2 bases and J by 2 bases, with 8 bases between the two germline ends. The CDR3 reads CASSFGAAYEQYF. DNA of the CDR3: TGCGCCAGCAGCTTCGGGGCTGCCTACGAGCAGTACTTC.